The 24 T cell receptor beta chains in this list originate from one sample, sequenced in a study of T cells in Graves' hyperthyroidism and ophthalmopathy. RNA transcripts gave rise to amplified TCR beta CDR3 regions. The HTBI primer set served for first-round RT-PCR of the TCR CDR3. TCRdb independently ran MiXCR on the multiplex PCR reads; one entry per CDR3 protein. The table records hundreds of thousands of distinct CDR3 sequences, about 14% of them present only once. The sample taken for sequencing was blood. These receptors were obtained from a man aged 18 to 29 with Graves' ophthalmopathy.

In its sample, this clonotype was seen many times. The chain links TRBV20-1 to TRBJ2-7, with D possibly TRBD2 on 5 matching bases. Germline CDR1 and CDR2: DFQATT and SNEGSKA (reference sequence). Trimming stripped 0 bases from V and 6 bases from J, with 18 bases between. The CDR3 extends over 15 amino acids. CDR3 amino acids: CSARDQIGGGSEQYF. The CDR3 DNA reads as TGCAGTGCTAGAGATCAAATAGGAGGAGGATCCGAGCAGTACTTC.

This clonotype was counted between two and nine times. The chain couples TRBV25-1 to TRBJ2-2, with a tentative D call TRBD1 (5 bases). The CDR3 contains 16 residues. In germline, CDR1 is MGHDK, CDR2 SYGVNS. Trimming cost V 2 bases and J 0 bases, with 10 bases left between them. Written as DNA, the CDR3 is TGTGCCAGCAGTGAAGGCAGGGATCCGAACACCGGGGAGCTGTTTTTT. Translating gives CASSEGRDPNTGELFF. Full variable domain (remainder filled in from reference TRBV25-1 and TRBJ2-2): EADIYQTPRYLVIGTGKKITLECSQTMGHDKMYWYQQDPGMELHLIHYSYGVNSTEKGDLSSESTVSRIRTEHFPLTLESARPSHTSQYLCASSEGRDPNTGELFFGEGSRLTVL.

On this clonotype: Being one base from a much bigger clone, this may be a read error. A read error is likely, as this CDR3 ends without the conserved phenylalanine or tryptophan. This chain connects TRBV30 to TRBJ1-1; D is unresolved. V lost 2 bases, J lost 4 bases, and 5 bases lay in between. The CDR3 extends over 11 amino acids. Germline V lookup: CDR1 GTSNPN, CDR2 SVGIG (reference sequence). The CDR3 DNA sequence: TGTGCCTGGAGTCAAGGCACTGAAGCTTTCCTT. It is translated as CAWSQGTEAFL.

CDR3 sequence (DNA): TGTGCCAGTAGTACCTATCACAGGGAAACTCTCTATGGCTACACCTTC. Protein product: CASSTYHRETLYGYTF. This rearrangement joins TRBV5-4 to TRBJ1-2, with a tentative D call TRBD1 (6 bases). V was cut by 8 bases and J by 4 bases, with 24 bases left in between. Looked up from germline, CDR1 is SGHNT and CDR2 is YYREEE (reference sequence). This CDR3 has 16 amino acids.

In its sample, this clonotype was seen once. The V gene is TRBV12-3 or TRBV12-4, the J gene TRBJ1-5; possible D gene TRBD1, 6 bases. The length of the CDR3 is 13 residues. The V and J ends lost 6 bases and 6 bases respectively, with 12 bases between them. CDR3 in DNA: TGTGCCAGCAGCCAACAGGGAGCTCAGCCCCAGCATTTT. It yields the protein CASSQQGAQPQHF.

The CDR3 reads CASRAGGTAGNTIYF. The CDR3 bases are TGTGCCAGCAGAGCCGGGGGGACAGCAGGAAACACCATATATTTT. V is TRBV6-1 and J is TRBJ1-3; 7 nucleotides line up with TRBD1. CDR3 size: 15 residues. Germline CDR1 and CDR2: MNHNS and SASEGT. The trim removed 6 bases at V and 4 bases at J, leaving 9 bases unmatched.

Comment on this clonotype: Given a much more abundant clone one base away, this may be a read error. The chain carries TRBV12-3 or TRBV12-4 and TRBJ2-7, with 9 bases matching TRBD2. The CDR3 is 14 residues long. The V gene end was trimmed by 7 bases and the J gene end by 3 bases; junction bases not matched to a gene: 7. This chain's CDR3 is CASTPLAGCYEQYF. The CDR3 DNA sequence: TGTGCCAGCACCCCCCTAGCGGGATGCTACGAGCAGTACTTC.

This clonotype was seen many times. This chain joins TRBV9 and TRBJ2-5, with D possibly TRBD1 on 6 matching bases. The germline V gene encodes CDR1 SGDLS and CDR2 YYNGEE. V was clipped by 0 bases and J by 5 bases, with 14 bases between them. The CDR3 totals 15 residues. The CDR3 nucleotides are TGTGCCAGCAGCGTAGGGGCAGGGGATCAGGAGACCCAGTACTTC. Its translation: CASSVGAGDQETQYF.

CDR3 sequence: CASSYGGTGGEKLFF. The DNA for the CDR3 is TGTGCCAGCAGTTACGGCGGGACAGGGGGTGAAAAACTGTTTTTT. This chain connects TRBV12-3 or TRBV12-4 to TRBJ1-4, with 11 bases lining up with TRBD1. The CDR3 totals 15 residues. Trimming cost V 4 bases and J 7 bases; bases outside gene matches: 5.

The table lists this clonotype with many counts. For the CDR3, the DNA is TGTGCCAGCAGCCCTGGTGTGGCAGGGATACGGGAGCAGTTCTTC. This sequence encodes CASSPGVAGIREQFF. The chain recombines TRBV11-3 with TRBJ2-1, with D possibly being TRBD1 (5 bases). Germline V gene lookup returns CDR1 SGHNT and CDR2 YENEEA. The CDR3 sequence is 15 residues long. Trimming took off 5 bases at V and 10 bases at J, with 21 bases between the two ends.

This clonotype was counted at least ten times. The chain recombines TRBV12-3 or TRBV12-4 with TRBJ1-2; 9 nucleotides line up with TRBD1. The length of the CDR3 is 14 residues. After removal of 3 bases from V and 8 bases from J, the junction contained 7 bases not matched to a gene. The CDR3 region is CASSLGQGVGGYTF. Here the CDR3 DNA reads TGTGCCAGCAGTTTGGGACAGGGAGTCGGCGGCTACACCTTC.

The sample holds many counts of this clonotype. This chain connects TRBV6-1 to TRBJ1-5; a possible D gene is TRBD1 (5 bases). Germline CDR1 MNHNS, CDR2 SASEGT. The V gene lost 1 base and the J gene lost 7 bases, with 11 bases spanning the gap. This CDR3 comprises 14 residues. DNA of the CDR3: TGTGCCAGCAGTGAAGAGATAGGGGAGCAGCCCCAGCATTTT. The encoded protein is CASSEEIGEQPQHF.

Comments on this clonotype: A read error may explain this, as a much larger clone is one base away. V is TRBV7-9 and J is TRBJ2-7; TRBD1 matches 8 bases. Germline values: CDR1 SEHNR, CDR2 FQNEAQ (reference sequence). Trimming at V came to 6 bases and at J to 1 base, leaving 8 bases not matched to a gene. This CDR3 has 15 amino acids. DNA for the CDR3: TGTGCCAGCAGTTTGAGACAGGGGTTTTCCTACGAGCAGTACTTC. It is translated as CASSLRQGFSYEQYF.

This clonotype was observed many times. The chain couples TRBV6-2 or TRBV6-3 to TRBJ2-5; no clear D. In germline, CDR1 is MNHEY, CDR2 SVGEGT. The CDR3 sequence is 17 residues long. V lost 4 bases and J lost 2, with 20 bases in between. CDR3 bases: TGTGCCAGCAGTTCGGCCGATCTGTGGACGGGTCAAGAGACCCAGTACTTC. Translating it yields CASSSADLWTGQETQYF.

A remark on this clonotype: A read error may be the cause here, since a much bigger clone is one base away. V usage is TRBV6-1 and J usage is TRBJ2-1, with D uncertain. Trimming left V 3 bases short and J 5 bases short, with 11 bases between. The CDR3 loop spans 14 amino acids. From germline, CDR1 is MNHNS and CDR2 SASEGT. The CDR3 nucleotides are TGTGCCAGCAGTGATTATCGCTCTGACAATGAGCAGTTCTTC. Its translation is CASSDYRSDNEQFF.

This clonotype was observed many times. The chain has TRBV18 and TRBJ2-2; 7 bases fit TRBD1. Germline trimming cut 3 bases from V and 2 bases from J; bases unmatched to any gene: 3. CDR1 and CDR2 (germline): KGHSH, LQKENI. The CDR3 loop spans 15 amino acids. The CDR3 DNA reads as TGTGCCAGCTCACCGGGACAGATTAACACCGGGGAGCTGTTTTTT. Its protein product is CASSPGQINTGELFF.

The CDR3 is CASSLGYSAGSEQFF. The CDR3, as DNA: TGTGCCAGCAGCTTAGGATATTCAGCGGGAAGTGAGCAGTTCTTC. The rearrangement joins TRBV13 to TRBJ2-1; TRBD2 aligns across 7 bases. The CDR3 is 15 amino acids. Germline lookup yields CDR1 PRHDT and CDR2 FYEKMQ (reference sequence). With V trimmed by 0 bases and J by 9 bases, 8 bases remained unmatched.

In regard to this clonotype: A read error may be the cause here, since a much bigger clone is one base away. V is TRBV10-3 and J is TRBJ1-1; D gene uncertain. V lost 6 bases and J lost 3, with 8 bases in between. Germline V gene lookup returns CDR1 ENHRY and CDR2 SYGVKD. This CDR3 comprises 12 residues. The CDR3 is CAIRIVDTEAFF. The CDR3 nucleotides read TGTGCCATCAGGATAGTCGACACTGAAGCTTTCTTT.

In its sample, this clonotype was seen many times. This chain joins TRBV13 and TRBJ2-7; 7 bases are a match to TRBD2. J was trimmed by 1 base and V by 5 bases; bases with no gene match: 11. The CDR3 loop spans 16 amino acids. The germline gives CDR1 PRHDT, CDR2 FYEKMQ (reference sequence). In DNA form, the CDR3 reads TGTGCCAGCAGCCCCACCTACGCGGGGGAATCCTACGAGCAGTACTTC. Its translation is CASSPTYAGESYEQYF. Full variable domain (rest looked up from reference TRBV13 and TRBJ2-7): AAGVIQSPRHLIKEKRETATLKCYPIPRHDTVYWYQQGPGQDPQFLISFYEKMQSDKGSIPDRFSAQQFSDYHSELNMSSLELGDSALYFCASSPTYAGESYEQYFGPGTRLTVT.

The chain has TRBV6-1 and TRBJ2-3; the match to TRBD2 covers 9 bases. J was trimmed by 5 bases and V by 1 base; bases with no gene match: 7. Germline CDR1 and CDR2: MNHNS and SASEGT. The CDR3 loop spans 16 amino acids. The CDR3 nucleotides are TGTGCCAGCAGTGAAGAGCGGGGGGCAGGTAAAGATACGCAGTATTTT. As protein: CASSEERGAGKDTQYF.

The sample holds many counts of this clonotype. The rearrangement links TRBV7-8 to TRBJ2-5; TRBD2 matches at 15 bases. The CDR3 sequence is 16 residues long. CDR1 and CDR2 from the germline V gene are SGHVS and FQNEAQ. After removal of 5 bases from V and 6 bases from J, the junction contained 7 bases not matched to a gene. As DNA, the CDR3 is TGTGCCAGCAGCCTTCAAGGGACTAGCGGGAGGAAGACCCAGTACTTC. It specifies CASSLQGTSGRKTQYF.

This clonotype was recorded many times. The rearrangement links TRBV6-1 to TRBJ2-1, with 7 bases lining up with TRBD2. J gave up 4 bases and V 6 bases, and 6 bases lay outside the gene matches. The germline gives CDR1 MNHNS, CDR2 SASEGT. CDR3 length: 14 residues. CDR3 DNA sequence: TGTGCCAGCAGCGCACTAGCGATGTACAATGAGCAGTTCTTC. Its protein is CASSALAMYNEQFF.

This clonotype was seen more than once but under ten times. This sequence joins TRBV6-1 and TRBJ2-6, with D perhaps TRBD2 (6 bases). Trimming removed 7 bases at V and 1 base at J, with 11 bases between. CDR3 length: 15 amino acids. CDR1 and CDR2 from the germline V gene are MNHNS and SASEGT. CDR3 amino acids: CASTVEGSGANVLTF. The CDR3 bases are TGTGCCAGCACGGTGGAGGGATCTGGGGCCAACGTCCTGACTTTC.

This clonotype was seen only a few times. The chain couples TRBV28 to TRBJ1-4; D is uncertain. This CDR3 has 15 amino acids. Trimming stripped 2 bases from V and 0 bases from J, with 7 bases between. The germline CDR1 and CDR2 sequences are MDHEN and SYDVKM. CDR3 protein: CASSLLGATNEKLFF. CDR3 bases: TGTGCCAGCAGTTTACTTGGAGCAACTAATGAAAAACTGTTTTTT.